The source of this T cell receptor (beta chain) is a study of human T cells and chemical hapten exposure (TCRdb year 2021). Regarding the study in general: For sensitization, 2% DPC in acetone was applied to a roughly 2 cm by roughly 2 cm area of upper inner arm skin. Blood samples were taken from patients before sensitization (week 0) and at 2, 6 and about 24 weeks after DPC sensitization. The study tracked peripheral blood TCR repertoire changes in vivo during primary and secondary sensitization to the hapten diphenylcyclopropenone (DPC) in alopecia patients. Patch testing on the upper back used Finn chambers containing 0.01% DPC, with scoring done after 6 days according to International Contact Dermatitis Research Group standards. Most of the patients in the cohort were female, and the cohort covered alopecia areata with under or over 50% scalp involvement, alopecia totalis and alopecia universalis. Under 30 alopecia patients gave blood for TCR sequencing at one to four time points (pre-sensitization, 2, 6 and 24 weeks). Patients additionally received weekly therapeutic DPC doses to the scalp throughout the roughly 25-week study period. Libraries were pooled for sequencing, and per-sample TCR yields varied mainly because of small differences in library volumes within the pool.

This clonotype was detected once. Its target antigen remains unknown. No clone much larger than this one lies a single base away; base qualities are absent. One read provides weak support. V ends up 4 bases short and J 5 bases short, with an unmatched junction base count of 8. Including cysteine and phenylalanine, the CDR3 has 15 amino acids. Just CDR3 DNA is preserved here, 45 bases in frame from base 1. CDR1 and CDR2, per the germline V gene (reference sequence), are SGHKS and YYEKEE. Per the publication, the time point label means: pre-sensitization, week 0. The sample's treatment or condition, from its label and the paper: therapeutic diphenylcyclopropenone sensitization with weekly scalp DPC. At each patch-test visit, blood was drawn before the patch test was applied. Patients were eligible if aged 18 to 70, diagnosed with alopecia and judged suitable for DPC therapy, and pregnant patients were excluded. Total RNA was extracted from unfractionated whole blood collected in Tempus Blood RNA tubes.

Libraries were constructed by RACE. The reads were generated on a NextSeq 500. Library preparation attached unique molecular identifiers to individual cDNA molecules for quantitative, reproducible TCR counting. Both TCR alpha and TCR beta chains were sequenced from each blood RNA sample. In the authors' own workflow: Samples had a median of 95,638 TCRs, with a range from about 23,224 to 750,000. The Decombinator software suite was used to annotate V, J and CDR3 in the TCR reads. Every sample was subsampled to the same number of TCRs (28,000) for the PS versus PT1 abundance plots. Expanded TCRs were defined as absent before sensitization and observed at least eight times at the 2-week time point. The raw public reads went through TCRdb reprocessing: fastp at Q25, MiXCR clone calling, in-frame beta chains kept. Entries that share a CDR3 protein sequence are merged under the most common genes and DNA. TCRdb, not the authors, supplied the V and J calls. Across this sample there are some 330,000 distinct CDR3 sequences, with 4.5% to 5.5% seen only once. In total, the top ten clones hold roughly 8.2% of the sample.

Study-wide conclusions, independent of this receptor: After repeated subsampling, changes were observed in the strength of the expansion versus patch-test correlation and in the threshold at which the correlation became significant. All patients had alopecia, a presumed autoimmune disease, so their immune response might differ from that of healthy individuals. A positive correlation was found between the number of PT1 expanded TCRs and patch test score, with significance reached at thresholds 8, 16 and 32 but not 4. Compared with pre-sensitization or healthy control sets, expanded TCRs formed significantly more large CDR3 similarity clusters, which is consistent with antigen-driven responses. DPC sensitization did not change the number of TCRs with a frequency above 1 in 1000, and there was no evidence of changes in global repertoire structure.

Sequenced material: whole blood, taken in connection with sensitization to the hapten diphenylcyclopropenone (DPC). The source of this sequence is a woman between 18 and 29 years old with alopecia areata. Some clones in this sample may be carry-over from other donors' samples. The sequence links TRBV5-5 to TRBJ2-2; 7 nucleotides in the junction match TRBD1. The CDR3: CASSRRQGLTGELFF. The DNA is TGTGCCAGCAGCCGGAGACAGGGATTAACCGGGGAGCTGTTTTTT.